The 26 T cell receptor beta chains below come from one sample, sequenced in a study of metastatic and nonmetastatic thyroid tumors. TCRdb re-analyzed the PCR reads through MiXCR. The sample includes 20,000 to 25,000 clones, approximately 16% of them seen just once. Nobody among the patients had been given any treatment before thyroid surgery. Sequenced sample: tumor tissue. These receptors originate from a female donor with papillary thyroid cancer or a benign thyroid nodule (not recorded which). Some clones in this sample may be carry-over from other donors' samples.

Many counts were recorded for this clone. This chain connects TRBV9 to TRBJ2-3; 10 nucleotides line up with TRBD1. Germline values: CDR1 SGDLS, CDR2 YYNGEE. The CDR3 extends over 15 amino acids. V lost 0 bases to trimming and J lost 5 bases; unmatched junction nucleotides: 3. The CDR3 spells CASSVEGTGEDTQYF. CDR3 sequence (DNA): TGTGCCAGCAGCGTAGAAGGGACAGGGGAAGATACGCAGTATTTT.

Details on this clone: A single base separates this from a much larger clone, so it may be a read error. V and J are TRBV20-1 and TRBJ2-2; 7 nucleotides match TRBD1. From germline, CDR1 is DFQATT and CDR2 SNEGSKA (reference sequence). This CDR3 spans 14 amino acids. J gave up 7 bases and V 5 bases, and 10 bases lay outside the gene matches. The CDR3 DNA is TGCAGTGCTTTACCGAGGGGGCGAGGCGGGGAGCTGTTTTTT. As protein: CSALPRGRGGELFF.

This clone was recorded at least ten times. The chain is built from TRBV3-1 and TRBJ2-7; the match to TRBD1 covers 9 bases. The V segment lost 0 bases and the J segment 5 bases; nucleotides outside the gene matches: 11. Germline lookup yields CDR1 LGHDT and CDR2 YNNKEL (reference sequence). The CDR3 runs to 17 residues. CDR3 nucleotide sequence: TGTGCCAGCAGCCAAGATCGAATGGGGACAGGGATAGACGAGCAGTACTTC. Protein sequence: CASSQDRMGTGIDEQYF.

This clone was detected many times. At the DNA level, this CDR3 is encoded by other sequences in the same sample as well. The gene calls are TRBV5-4 and TRBJ2-5; possible D gene TRBD1, 5 bases. In germline, CDR1 is SGHNT, CDR2 YYREEE (reference sequence). The CDR3 runs 13 residues. Trimming cost V 2 bases and J 3 bases, with 8 bases left between them. In DNA form, the CDR3 reads TGTGCCAGCAGCTTAGGGGTTGAAGAGACCCAGTACTTC. It specifies CASSLGVEETQYF.

Concerning this clone: Given a much more abundant clone one base away, this may be a read error. The rearrangement joins TRBV9 to TRBJ1-1; a weak D match, TRBD1 (6 bases). Germline CDR1 SGDLS, CDR2 YYNGEE. V was pared by 4 bases and J by 7 bases, with 14 bases between. The CDR3 consists of 13 residues. The CDR3 loop is CASSTIQGGEAFF. CDR3 nucleotides: TGTGCCAGCAGCACCATACAGGGAGGTGAAGCTTTCTTT.

This clone ranks as medium-sized. The rearrangement uses TRBV7-8 and TRBJ1-5; D gene unclear. The CDR3 consists of 15 residues. Trimming stripped 1 base from V and 3 bases from J, with 10 bases between. Germline V CDR1 and CDR2: SGHVS, FQNEAQ. In nucleotides, the CDR3 is TGTGCCAGCAGCTTAGTTCGGGGATACAATCAGCCCCAGCATTTT. Its translation: CASSLVRGYNQPQHF.

In its sample, this clone is medium-sized. V is TRBV25-1 and J is TRBJ1-2; D is possibly TRBD1 (6 bases). The length of the CDR3 is 14 residues. Trimming cost V 4 bases and J 4 bases, with 13 bases left between them. Germline loops: CDR1 MGHDK, CDR2 SYGVNS. The CDR3 sequence is CASSGTVYSYGYTF. As DNA, the CDR3 is TGTGCCAGCAGTGGGACAGTTTATAGCTATGGCTACACCTTC.

This clone turned up a few times. A much larger clone is a single base away; this may be a read error. The chain has TRBV6-1 and TRBJ2-3; the match to TRBD1 covers 8 bases. Looked up from germline, CDR1 is MNHNS and CDR2 is SASEGT. CDR3 size: 16 residues. In DNA, the CDR3 is TGTGTCAGCAGCCTGGGCAGGGGGCGTGTGGCAGATACGCAGTATTTT. It is translated as CVSSLGRGRVADTQYF.

The V call is TRBV12-3 or TRBV12-4, the J call TRBJ1-2, with D hard to call. V dropped 1 base and J dropped 5 bases, with 5 bases sitting between them. This CDR3 has 12 residues. CDR3 protein: CASSLGVYGYTF. As DNA, the CDR3 is TGTGCCAGCAGTTTAGGGGTGTATGGCTACACCTTC.

In this sample, this clone turned up many times. This chain links TRBV19 with TRBJ1-5; 8 nucleotides align to TRBD1. Unmatched junction bases numbered 15, after V lost 8 bases and J lost 3 bases. This CDR3 spans 17 amino acids. CDR1 is LNHDA, CDR2 SQIVND, per germline (reference sequence). The CDR3 protein is CASHITRQGLINQPQHF. The CDR3 coding sequence is TGTGCCAGTCACATAACGAGACAGGGGCTTATCAATCAGCCCCAGCATTTT.

This clone counts as medium-sized (0.01 to 0.1%). The chain has TRBV6-1 and TRBJ1-3, with 7 bases identical to TRBD1. This CDR3 spans 15 amino acids. Trimming at V came to 5 bases and at J to 0 bases, leaving 4 bases not matched to a gene. CDR1 and CDR2 (germline): MNHNS, SASEGT. Here the CDR3 reads CASSNPGGSGNTIYF. Written as DNA, the CDR3 is TGTGCCAGCAGTAACCCAGGGGGCTCTGGAAACACCATATATTTT.

This clone has a single count. This sequence joins TRBV5-4 and TRBJ1-4; D is uncertain. Trimming left V 0 bases short and J 8 bases short, with 14 bases between. The V gene's germline CDR1 is SGHNT and CDR2 YYREEE (reference sequence). This CDR3 contains 15 residues. Here the CDR3 reads CASSLGMVGNEKLFF. CDR3 in DNA: TGTGCCAGCAGCTTGGGAATGGTGGGCAACGAAAAACTGTTTTTT.

As to this clone: This may be a read error: a much more frequent sequence differs by one nucleotide. This CDR3 reads CASSLVDFRYSPLHF. CDR3 sequence (DNA): TGTGCCAGCAGCTTAGTAGATTTCAGATACTCACCCCTCCACTTT. This chain joins TRBV7-9 and TRBJ1-6; no firm D call. Between the trimmed V and J ends, which lost 1 base and 10 bases, there was a span of 14 bases. The V gene's germline CDR1 is SEHNR and CDR2 FQNEAQ (reference sequence). CDR3 length: 15 residues.

This clone was observed at least ten times. The rearrangement uses TRBV7-3 and TRBJ2-1, with 9 bases that match TRBD2. The junction had 15 bases not matched to a gene; V was cut back by 5 bases and J by 7 bases. Germline-derived CDR1 and CDR2 are SGHTA and FQGTGA. The CDR3 is 17 amino acids. This CDR3 reads CASSLGVAGDISNEQFF. In DNA, the CDR3 is TGTGCCAGCAGCCTAGGGGTAGCGGGAGATATTTCGAATGAGCAGTTCTTC.

This clone turned up a few times. The chain joins TRBV5-6 to TRBJ2-3; tentative D call: TRBD1 (5 bases). CDR3 length: 15 residues. CDR1 is SGHDT, CDR2 YYEEEE, per germline. Trimming stripped 4 bases from V and 0 bases from J, with 12 bases between. The CDR3 DNA is TGTGCCAGCAGCCGCAGGGTATTGAGCACAGATACGCAGTATTTT. Encoded protein: CASSRRVLSTDTQYF. Complete variable domain (other parts from reference TRBV5-6 and TRBJ2-3): DAGVTQSPTHLIKTRGQQVTLRCSPKSGHDTVSWYQQALGQGPQFIFQYYEEEERQRGNFPDRFSGHQFPNYSSELNVNALLLGDSALYLCASSRRVLSTDTQYFGPGTRLTVL.

About this clone itself: One junction end disagrees with the germline gene, perhaps due to a read error. The CDR3 region has the DNA TGTGCCAGCATCCGAACAGGGACGGGCGCTGAATCTTTCTTT. Translating it yields CASIRTGTGAESFF. V and J are TRBV3-1 and TRBJ1-1; tentatively, D is TRBD1 (6 bases). This CDR3 contains 14 residues. Germline V CDR1 and CDR2: LGHDT, YNNKEL (reference sequence).

This clone appeared a few times. This could be a read error, since a much larger clone is one nucleotide away. The gene calls are TRBV9 and TRBJ1-1, with a tentative D call TRBD1 (5 bases). Trimming took 4 bases from V and 0 from J, leaving 10 bases between them. The germline gives CDR1 SGDLS, CDR2 YYNGEE. The CDR3 extends over 14 amino acids. In nucleotides, the CDR3 is TGTGCCAGCAGCCCCCGGGGCATGAACACTGAAGCTTTCTTT. Residues: CASSPRGMNTEAFF.

The chain links TRBV30 to TRBJ2-2; no clear D. The V and J ends lost 4 bases and 6 bases respectively, with 6 bases between them. The CDR3 spans 11 residues. Germline CDR1 reads GTSNPN; CDR2 reads SVGIG (reference sequence). In nucleotides, the CDR3 is TGTGCCTGGATTCGAGCCGGGGAGCTGTTTTTT. Translating gives CAWIRAGELFF.

Many counts were recorded for this clone. The V and J genes are TRBV28 and TRBJ2-5; TRBD2 agrees at 7 bases. V gave up 6 bases and J gave up 3 bases; unmatched junction bases: 7. Germline CDR1 MDHEN, CDR2 SYDVKM. The CDR3 loop spans 14 amino acids. CDR3 nucleotides: TGTGCCAGCAGCACTGGGGGGGGAGAAGAGACCCAGTACTTC. Encoded protein: CASSTGGGEETQYF.

This clone was detected ten times or more. The chain links TRBV11-2 to TRBJ2-1; tentative D call: TRBD2 (7 bases). Trimming removed 2 bases at V and 4 bases at J, with 15 bases between. In germline, CDR1 is SGHAT, CDR2 FQNNGV. The CDR3 is 16 amino acids. The CDR3 here is CASSLSGRGGYNEQFF. CDR3 bases: TGTGCCAGCAGCTTATCGGGTAGGGGGGGGTACAATGAGCAGTTCTTC.

This clone was counted many times. The chain couples TRBV5-1 to TRBJ2-5, with 8 bases identical to TRBD1. With V trimmed by 4 bases and J by 0 bases, 8 bases remained unmatched. Germline V gene sequence: CDR1 SGHRS, CDR2 YFSETQ. CDR3 length equals 16 residues. The chain's CDR3 is CASSRQGAANQETQYF. CDR3 DNA sequence: TGCGCCAGCAGCCGGCAGGGGGCAGCCAACCAAGAGACCCAGTACTTC.

This clone was observed at least ten times. The V gene is TRBV20-1, the J gene TRBJ2-1, with 16 nucleotides matching TRBD2. Germline V CDR1 and CDR2: DFQATT, SNEGSKA (reference sequence). Trimming cost V 5 bases and J 7 bases; bases outside gene matches: 8. The CDR3 is made up of 16 amino acids. In DNA form, the CDR3 reads TGCAGTGCTGGGGGGACTAGCGGGAGGGCCGGTAATGAGCAGTTCTTC. Protein product: CSAGGTSGRAGNEQFF.

This clone was detected many times. A much bigger clone sits one base away, suggesting this may be a read error. V is TRBV6-1 and J is TRBJ2-7, with D perhaps TRBD1 (7 bases). This CDR3 has 12 amino acids. Germline-derived CDR1 and CDR2 are MNHNS and SASEGT. This chain's CDR3 is CASIRGAYEQHF. In DNA form, the CDR3 reads TGTGCCAGTATCAGGGGGGCCTACGAGCAGCACTTC.

This clone was seen many times. The chain employs TRBV5-1 and TRBJ2-7; D is undetermined. CDR1 is SGHRS, CDR2 YFSETQ, per germline. The CDR3 runs to 13 residues. With 4 bases removed from V and 4 bases from J, the gap between germline ends came to 12 bases. The CDR3 reads CASSATPSYEQYF. The CDR3 DNA sequence: TGCGCCAGCAGCGCAACCCCCTCGTACGAGCAGTACTTC. Full variable domain (remainder filled in from reference TRBV5-1 and TRBJ2-7): KAGVTQTPRYLIKTRGQQVTLSCSPISGHRSVSWYQQTPGQGLQFLFEYFSETQRNKGNFPGRFSGRQFSNSRSEMNVSTLELGDSALYLCASSATPSYEQYFGPGTRLTVT.

This rearrangement joins TRBV6-5 to TRBJ2-1; 8 bases are shared with TRBD2. CDR1 is MNHEY, CDR2 SVGAGI, per germline. V lost 0 bases, J lost 3 bases, and 10 bases stayed unmatched. The CDR3 has 18 amino acids. CDR3: CASSYSPSTSADYNEQFF. In nucleotides, the CDR3 is TGTGCCAGCAGTTACTCCCCCTCGACTAGCGCGGACTACAATGAGCAGTTCTTC.

With respect to this clone: At one boundary the junction diverges from the germline segment, which might be a read error. The chain carries TRBV11-1 and TRBJ2-2; 10 nucleotides align to TRBD1. CDR1 is SGHAT and CDR2 is FQDESV in the germline V gene (reference sequence). The CDR3 has 17 amino acids. The CDR3 here is CASALRSGTGATGQLFF. Here the CDR3 DNA reads TGTGCCAGCGCCCTTAGGAGTGGGACAGGGGCCACCGGGCAGCTGTTTTTT. Based on the CDR3 plus reference TRBV11-1 and TRBJ2-2, the full variable domain is EAEVAQSPRYKITEKSQAVAFWCDPISGHATLYWYRQILGQGPELLVQFQDESVVDDSQLPKDRFSAERLKGVDSTLKIQPAELGDSAMYLCASALRSGTGATGQLFFGEGSRLTVL.